This T cell receptor beta chain was captured by sequencing in a study of cytomegalovirus exposure and HLA in healthy donors (dated by TCRdb to 2016 to 2017). For the study in its entirety: An earlier analysis of some 600 of the donors reported approximately 280 Gb of sequence data and 117 million unique TCR beta sequences obtained from about 170 million T cells. A later genetic analysis used genome-wide SNP genotypes for about 60% of the roughly 670 donors, treating that subset as a discovery cohort. Among almost 400 genotyped donors of the cohort, an average of around 240,000 unique TCR beta nucleotide sequences were sequenced per donor, approximately 20% of them non-productive. To study patterns of TCR occurrence, a later analysis re-analyzed previously published TCR beta repertoires from 550 to 800 donors and added high-resolution HLA genotyping. Class I and class II HLA loci were covered by the typing at four-digit resolution. Every repertoire in the discovery cohort had been generated on one and the same sequencing platform. An earlier analysis of around 540 of the donors applied high-throughput TCR beta sequencing to assess whether each TCR beta V gene segment acted as functional or pseudogenic. Donor age, sex, ethnicity and CMV serostatus were compiled together with the repertoire data. The study profiled the T cell repertoires of under 850 subjects by immunosequencing and related them to cytomegalovirus serostatus. Roughly 300 gigabases of sequencing data and approximately 80 million unique TCR sequences were included in an early release covering roughly 600 HLA-typed donors. The aim of the study was to test whether cataloging public T cell receptors could identify signatures of past pathogen exposure. To predict cytomegalovirus infection status, the study combined high-throughput TCR immunosequencing, statistical association of individual TCRs with disease status, and machine learning. About 5 DR-DQ haplotypes were handled as single units for association and clustering, since linkage in the cohort was strong. Rather than drawing on any new phenotypic data, the later analysis identified candidate immune exposures from TCR beta sequences and the way those sequences occurred across donors. Of the approximately 400 genotyped donors, roughly 80% were placed in the genetic ancestry cluster associated with self-reported Caucasian donors. The number of typed donors differed by locus: 629-630 for A, B, C, DRB1 and DQB1; some 500 for DQA1; approximately 600 for DPA1; and roughly 490 for DPB1. Besides the first cohort of hundreds of subjects, a separate validation cohort made up of over a hundred different subjects was used.

Points on this clone: Which antigen it targets is not known. No quality values exist for individual bases; no much larger clone is one base distant.

Here V drops 8 bases and J drops 0 bases, and the junction holds 3 bases not matched to any gene. In the germline V gene, CDR1 corresponds to MNHEY and CDR2 to SVGAGI. From the cysteine through the phenylalanine, the CDR3 covers 13 amino acids. The retained sequence is limited to the CDR3, 39 bases, with the frame set at the first base. Library generation was performed with the immunoSEQ multiplex PCR assay. The multiplex PCR relied on a mix of 60 forward primers for TCR Vbeta segments and 13 reverse primers for TCR Jbeta segments. The CDR3 region of rearranged TCR beta genes was amplified from genomic DNA with a multiplex PCR assay. Amplified TCR beta libraries were sequenced as 87-base-pair reads on the Illumina HiSeq System. Turning to the authors' computational methods: In a later analysis, roughly 80 million unique TCR beta chains were counted across the approximately 670 repertoires, and roughly 11 million of these chains were shared by at least two donors. A nearest-neighbor algorithm error-corrected the raw reads and collapsed the reads into unique sequences, merging closely related sequences to remove PCR and sequencing errors. Alignment of CDR3 sequences to IMGT reference sequences was used to assign V, D and J gene segments. For a sequence to be retained, at least a six-nucleotide match to both a V gene segment and a J gene segment was required. Rearrangements were classified as productive when the CDR3 lacked stop codons and remained in frame with V and J, and all other rearrangements were classified as non-productive. Following IMGT convention, CDR3 was defined as the stretch from the second conserved V-encoded cysteine to the conserved J-encoded phenylalanine. The earlier analysis of about 640 of the donors excluded any sequence lacking an unambiguous match to a single V gene segment. An earlier analysis of just under 600 of the donors called V segments functional above 56.7% productive rearrangements and segregating when the between-donor standard deviation exceeded 5%. A statistical classification framework was developed to diagnose cytomegalovirus status using the catalog of TCR beta chain sequences. In a later analysis, TCR nucleotide sequences were compared against IMGT/GENE-DB human TR gene sequences so that V and J genes could be assigned. In a later analysis, CDR3 sequences and most-parsimonious VDJ recombination scenarios were assigned using the TCRdist pipeline. A later analysis defined each TCR beta chain by its CDR3 amino acid sequence plus V-gene family, and excluded reads lacking a unique V-gene family. To address suspected cross-contamination and a sequencing artifact, a later analysis removed approximately 590 highly shared, low-generation-probability nucleotide sequences. A later analysis calculated a clonal expansion index for each public chain from normalized within-repertoire ranks of inferred template counts. In a later analysis, generation probabilities were computed using a VDJ recombination model fitted to out-of-frame rearrangements, and the results were checked against IGoR. A later analysis scored TCR-TCR, TCR-HLA and TCR-CMV co-occurrence with hypergeometric tests, applying a repertoire-size bias correction to TCR pairs. In a later analysis, false discovery rates were estimated by permuting HLA or CMV assignments 20 times. A later analysis grouped co-occurring TCRs with DBSCAN, adding TCRdist sequence similarity when clustering within HLA-allele-positive subsets. Co-occurrence clustering excluded repertoires with fewer than 30,000 or more than 120,000 public chains, plus five with anomalous nucleotide sharing. The source is immuneACCESS, and TCRdb retained only in-frame sequences with V and J called. Part of the clones is not carried over; for the studies checked, unresolved V genes explain less than half of this, and the remainder is unexplained. D and trimming were read from the DNA, whereas the V and J calls and clone size are those reported in that table. The sample table lists around 80,000 clones, 70% to 85% of them with a count of one. Of the sample, over 7.5% is held by the ten largest clones.

What the research found in general, with its limitations: This cohort had only TCR beta chains sequenced, and the lack of alpha or paired-chain data limited which features could be detected. According to a later genetic analysis, donors in an Asian-associated ancestry cluster had fewer N-insertions in productive TCRs than the approximately 710-donor mean. The authors suggested that the approach could potentially be generalized to other disease states and immunological phenotypes. Some IMGT-functional V segments, including TRBV6-2 and TRBV6-3, could not be distinguished by the 87-base-pair reads and were therefore excluded. Most TCR sequences were seen in very few donors, while some public TCRs were found in many individuals. The sequencing pipeline was judged likely to have produced a cluster of highly shared sequence variants as a technical artifact. An association between a missense DCLRE1C variant and V-gene and J-gene trimming of TCR beta chains was found in a later genetic analysis and replicated in an independent cohort. At a false discovery rate of 0.05, a later analysis linked about 17,000 TCR beta sequences to specific HLA alleles. Presence/absence analyses assumed roughly uniform sequencing depth across donors, an assumption that may not hold. According to a later analysis, most CMV-associated TCR beta chains appeared to be HLA-restricted, and the HLA associations seemed to be driven largely by CMV exposure. Because HLA typing was missing for some donors at each locus, association tests included only the typed subset. About 17 rarely observed V segments, including chromosome 9 orphons, were excluded from the earlier analysis of just under 600 of the donors because counts were too low. For the cohort, immune exposure information was limited to CMV serostatus. Linkage disequilibrium might explain the correlated functional status among segregating V segments, but an unknown experimental factor could not be ruled out. According to a later analysis, TCR association rates differed among HLA loci, with DRB1 alleles showing the most associated TCRs and HLA-C alleles showing the fewest. A later analysis found that HLA-associated TCR beta chains were more clonally expanded and had lower generation probabilities than equally common non-associated chains. When HLA alleles, especially DR and DQ, strongly co-occurred, attributing TCR associations to individual alleles was difficult. Broadly in line with IMGT annotations, most TCR beta V segments showed up in productive rearrangements about 90% or about 30% of the time in an earlier analysis of some 590 of the donors. The classifier was reported to diagnose cytomegalovirus status with high specificity and sensitivity in both the original and validation cohorts. Several of the top co-occurrence clusters appeared to be linked to parvovirus B19, influenza, CMV and Epstein-Barr virus, according to a later analysis. A further reported finding was that TCR beta sequences accurately predicted the HLA-A and HLA-B alleles for most subjects in the first cohort. In the study, approximately 150 TCR beta chains were listed as associated with cytomegalovirus. In vitro tests confirmed that a few of the cytomegalovirus-associated TCR beta chains recognize cytomegalovirus antigens.

In total, roughly 670 healthy bone marrow donors made up the cohort. Cohort members were all nominally healthy when sampled, although unrecorded immune exposures were likely present. The donor tested CMV seropositive, placing the donor among the approximately 290 seropositive members of the cohort. Each donor provided a peripheral blood sample, and peripheral blood mononuclear cells were used for TCR beta sequencing. Genomic DNA was extracted from the blood cell samples with the Qiagen DNeasy Blood Extraction Kit. Recombination joined TRBV6-5 with TRBJ2-7; 8 middle bases align to TRBD2. This sequence originates from a man aged 35-49 years in good health and CMV-seropositive. The sequenced material came from PBMCs. The nucleotide sequence reads as follows: TGTGCCAGCCAGCGGGGGCCCTCCTACGAGCAGTACTTC. Translation gives CASQRGPSYEQYF.